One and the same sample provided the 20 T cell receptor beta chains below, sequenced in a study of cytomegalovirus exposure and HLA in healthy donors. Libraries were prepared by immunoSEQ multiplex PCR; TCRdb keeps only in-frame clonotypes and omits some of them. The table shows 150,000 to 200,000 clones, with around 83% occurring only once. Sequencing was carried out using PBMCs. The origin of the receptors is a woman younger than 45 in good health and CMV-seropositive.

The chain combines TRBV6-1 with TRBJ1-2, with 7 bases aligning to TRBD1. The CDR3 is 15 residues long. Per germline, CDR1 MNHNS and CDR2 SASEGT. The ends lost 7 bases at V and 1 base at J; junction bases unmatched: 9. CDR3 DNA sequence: TGTGCCAGCACCACTTACAGGGGATATAACTATGGCTACACCTTC. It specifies CASTTYRGYNYGYTF.

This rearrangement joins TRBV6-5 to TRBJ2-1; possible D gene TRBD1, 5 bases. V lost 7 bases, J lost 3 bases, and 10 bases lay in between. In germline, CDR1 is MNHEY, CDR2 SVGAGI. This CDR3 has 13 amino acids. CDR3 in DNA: TGTGCCAGCAAGGCAGGGTACTACAATGAGCAGTTCTTC. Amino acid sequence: CASKAGYYNEQFF.

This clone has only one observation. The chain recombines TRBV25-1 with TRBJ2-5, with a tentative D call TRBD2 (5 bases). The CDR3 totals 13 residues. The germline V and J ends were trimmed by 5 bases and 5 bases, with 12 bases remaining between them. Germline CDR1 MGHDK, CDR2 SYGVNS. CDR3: CASSQRVAETQYF. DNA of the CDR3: TGTGCCAGCAGTCAGAGGGTCGCGGAGACCCAGTACTTC. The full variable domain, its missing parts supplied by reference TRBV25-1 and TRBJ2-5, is EADIYQTPRYLVIGTGKKITLECSQTMGHDKMYWYQQDPGMELHLIHYSYGVNSTEKGDLSSESTVSRIRTEHFPLTLESARPSHTSQYLCASSQRVAETQYFGPGTRLLVL.

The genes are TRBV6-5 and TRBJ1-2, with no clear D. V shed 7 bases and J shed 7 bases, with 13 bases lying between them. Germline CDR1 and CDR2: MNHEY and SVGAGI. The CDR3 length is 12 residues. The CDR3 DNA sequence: TGTGCCAGCACAGGCCCCTCGGCTGGCTACACCTTC. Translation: CASTGPSAGYTF.

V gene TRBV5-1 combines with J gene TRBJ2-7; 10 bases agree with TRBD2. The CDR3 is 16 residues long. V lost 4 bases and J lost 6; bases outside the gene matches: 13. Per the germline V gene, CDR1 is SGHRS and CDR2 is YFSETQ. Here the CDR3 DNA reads TGCGCCAGCAGCGCATACCTAGCGGGAGAGGTGGGCGAGCAGTACTTC. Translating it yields CASSAYLAGEVGEQYF.

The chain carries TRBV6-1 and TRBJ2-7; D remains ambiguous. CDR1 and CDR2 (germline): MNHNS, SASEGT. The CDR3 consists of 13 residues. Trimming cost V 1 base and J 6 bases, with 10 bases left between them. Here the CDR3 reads CASSEGVRSEQYF. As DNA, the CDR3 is TGTGCCAGCAGTGAAGGGGTACGGAGCGAGCAGTACTTC.

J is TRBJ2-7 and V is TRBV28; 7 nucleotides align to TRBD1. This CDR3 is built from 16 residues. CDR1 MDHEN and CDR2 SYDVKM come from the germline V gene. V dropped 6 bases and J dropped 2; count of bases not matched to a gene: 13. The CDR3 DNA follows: TGTGCCAGCAGCTCCTCGGGACAGTCCATCACCTACGAGCAGTACTTC. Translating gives CASSSSGQSITYEQYF.

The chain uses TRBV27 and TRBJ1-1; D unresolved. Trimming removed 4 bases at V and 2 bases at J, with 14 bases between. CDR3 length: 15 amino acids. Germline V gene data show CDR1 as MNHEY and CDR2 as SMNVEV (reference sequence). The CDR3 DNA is TGTGCCAGCAGTTCGAAACAGTACTCTAACACTGAAGCTTTCTTT. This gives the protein CASSSKQYSNTEAFF.

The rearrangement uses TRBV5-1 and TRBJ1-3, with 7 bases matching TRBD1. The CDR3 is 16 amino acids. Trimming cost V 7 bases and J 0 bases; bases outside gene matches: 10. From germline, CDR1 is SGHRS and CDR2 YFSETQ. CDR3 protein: CASSGTADPSGNTIYF. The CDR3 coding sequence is TGCGCCAGCTCGGGGACAGCCGATCCCTCTGGAAACACCATATATTTT. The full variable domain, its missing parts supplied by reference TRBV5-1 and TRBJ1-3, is KAGVTQTPRYLIKTRGQQVTLSCSPISGHRSVSWYQQTPGQGLQFLFEYFSETQRNKGNFPGRFSGRQFSNSRSEMNVSTLELGDSALYLCASSGTADPSGNTIYFGEGSWLTVV.

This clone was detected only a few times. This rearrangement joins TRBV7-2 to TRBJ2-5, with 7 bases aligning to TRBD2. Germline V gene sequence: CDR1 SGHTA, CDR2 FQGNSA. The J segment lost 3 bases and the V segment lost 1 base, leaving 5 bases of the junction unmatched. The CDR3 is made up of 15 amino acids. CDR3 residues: CASSLGRLAEETQYF. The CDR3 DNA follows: TGTGCCAGCAGCTTAGGGCGGCTAGCGGAAGAGACCCAGTACTTC.

CDR3: CATLAVRTDTQYF. The CDR3 coding sequence is TGTGCCACCCTAGCGGTACGCACAGATACGCAGTATTTT. The chain couples TRBV10-3 to TRBJ2-3; 7 nucleotides align to TRBD2. The CDR3 consists of 13 residues. The germline V gene has CDR1 ENHRY and CDR2 SYGVKD. Trimming at V came to 10 bases and at J to 1 base, leaving 5 bases not matched to a gene.

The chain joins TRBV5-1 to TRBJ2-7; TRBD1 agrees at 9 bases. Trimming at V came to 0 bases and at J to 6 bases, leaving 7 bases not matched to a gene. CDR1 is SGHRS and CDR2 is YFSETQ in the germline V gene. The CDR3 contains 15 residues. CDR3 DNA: TGCGCCAGCAGCTTGGGAGGGACAGGGCGAGGCGAGCAGTACTTC. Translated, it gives CASSLGGTGRGEQYF.

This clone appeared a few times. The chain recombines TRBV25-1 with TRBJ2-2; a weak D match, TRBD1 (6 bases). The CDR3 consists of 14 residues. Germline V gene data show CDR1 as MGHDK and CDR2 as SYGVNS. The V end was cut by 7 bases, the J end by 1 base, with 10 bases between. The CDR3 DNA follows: TGTGCCAGCACAGGGGACCTGAACACCGGGGAGCTGTTTTTT. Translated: CASTGDLNTGELFF.

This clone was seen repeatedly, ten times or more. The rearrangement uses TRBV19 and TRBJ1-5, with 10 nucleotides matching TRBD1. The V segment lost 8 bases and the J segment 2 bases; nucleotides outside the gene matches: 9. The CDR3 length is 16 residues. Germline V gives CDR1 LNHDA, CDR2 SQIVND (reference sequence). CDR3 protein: CASRTGTGEGNQPQHF. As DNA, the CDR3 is TGTGCCAGTCGAACCGGGACAGGGGAAGGCAATCAGCCCCAGCATTTT.

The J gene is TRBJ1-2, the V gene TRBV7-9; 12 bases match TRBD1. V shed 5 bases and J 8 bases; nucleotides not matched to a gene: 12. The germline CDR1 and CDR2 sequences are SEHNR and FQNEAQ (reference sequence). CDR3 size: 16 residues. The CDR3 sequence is CASSPIRDRGQRGYTF. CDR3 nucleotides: TGTGCCAGCAGCCCGATCAGGGACAGGGGGCAGAGAGGCTACACCTTC.

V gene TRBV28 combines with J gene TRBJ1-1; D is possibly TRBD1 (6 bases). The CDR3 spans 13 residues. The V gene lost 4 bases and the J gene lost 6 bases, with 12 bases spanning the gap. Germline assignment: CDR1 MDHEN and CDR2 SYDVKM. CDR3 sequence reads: CASSWGHPSEAFF. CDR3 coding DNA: TGTGCCAGCAGTTGGGGGCACCCATCTGAAGCTTTCTTT.

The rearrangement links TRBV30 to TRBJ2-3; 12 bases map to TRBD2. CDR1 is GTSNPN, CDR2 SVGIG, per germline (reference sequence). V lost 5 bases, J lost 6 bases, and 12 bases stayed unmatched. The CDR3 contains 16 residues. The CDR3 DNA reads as TGTGCCTGGGCGCCGGGACTAGCGGGCGGGGGGGATACGCAGTATTTT. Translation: CAWAPGLAGGGDTQYF.

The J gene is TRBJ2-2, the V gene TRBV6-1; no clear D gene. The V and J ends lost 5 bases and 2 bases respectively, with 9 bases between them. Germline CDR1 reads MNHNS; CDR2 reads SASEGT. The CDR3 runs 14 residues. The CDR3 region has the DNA TGTGCCAGCAGTTCCGCAGGAAACACCGGGGAGCTGTTTTTT. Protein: CASSSAGNTGELFF.

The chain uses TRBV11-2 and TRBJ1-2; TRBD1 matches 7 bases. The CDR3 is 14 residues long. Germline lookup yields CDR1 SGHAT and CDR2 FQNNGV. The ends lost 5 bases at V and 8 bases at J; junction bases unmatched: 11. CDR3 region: CASSPGTAGGGYTF. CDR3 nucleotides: TGTGCCAGCAGCCCAGGGACAGCCGGAGGGGGCTACACCTTC.

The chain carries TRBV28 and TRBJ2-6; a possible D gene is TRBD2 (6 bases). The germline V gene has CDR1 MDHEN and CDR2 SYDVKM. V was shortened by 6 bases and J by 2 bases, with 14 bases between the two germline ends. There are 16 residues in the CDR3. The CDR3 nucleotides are TGTGCCAGCAGGACGGGGGTTATACCTGGGGCCAACGTCCTGACTTTC. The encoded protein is CASRTGVIPGANVLTF.